These 9 T cell receptor beta chains came from one sample sequenced in a study of shared clonotypes between healthy human individuals (dated by TCRdb to 2020 to 2022). To prepare the library, the immunoSEQ multiplex PCR assay was applied. Drawn from immuneACCESS, this table holds only the in-frame rearrangements with V and J called that TCRdb kept. Clones are partly lost; checked studies trace under half to an unresolved V gene and leave the rest unexplained. This sample holds about 530,000 clones; about 96% were observed only once. The ten biggest clones cover 0.06% of the sample. Input material: naive CD4+ T cells sorted from blood. The sample's cell subset or site label is to be understood as: CD45RA+ positively selected. These receptors were obtained from a woman between 25 and 40 years old in good health.

The chain couples TRBV27 to TRBJ2-7; 15 bases fit TRBD2. The CDR3 is 15 amino acids. Germline V gives CDR1 MNHEY, CDR2 SMNVEV (reference sequence). The J segment lost 3 bases and the V segment lost 7 bases, leaving 4 bases of the junction unmatched. CDR3 loop: CASTPGLAGGYEQYF. The DNA of the CDR3 is TGTGCCAGCACACCGGGACTAGCGGGAGGCTACGAGCAGTACTTC.

The V gene is TRBV7-9, the J gene TRBJ1-5; 10 bases match TRBD1. Unmatched junction bases numbered 4, after V lost 6 bases and J lost 5 bases. The CDR3 has 14 residues. Germline V gives CDR1 SEHNR, CDR2 FQNEAQ (reference sequence). This CDR3 is CASRAGTGDQPQHF. The CDR3 region has the DNA TGTGCCAGCAGGGCCGGGACAGGGGATCAGCCCCAGCATTTT.

This rearrangement joins TRBV28 to TRBJ2-7; D is uncertain. Germline V gene lookup returns CDR1 MDHEN and CDR2 SYDVKM. V was trimmed by 3 bases and J by 5 bases, leaving 14 bases between them. The CDR3 is made up of 14 amino acids. DNA of the CDR3: TGTGCCAGCAGTTTTTCAGACCCCCTCCACGAGCAGTACTTC. This codes for CASSFSDPLHEQYF.

The CDR3 loop is CASSLTQTNTGELFF. CDR3 DNA: TGTGCCAGCAGCTTAACACAGACGAACACCGGGGAGCTGTTTTTT. The chain couples TRBV7-3 to TRBJ2-2; D remains ambiguous. Looked up from germline, CDR1 is SGHTA and CDR2 is FQGTGA. V was cut by 0 bases and J by 0 bases, with 5 bases left in between. This CDR3 is built from 15 residues.

The chain links TRBV15 to TRBJ2-7, with D perhaps matching TRBD2 (7 bases). The V end lost 0 bases, the J end lost 3 bases, and 39 bases lay between the germline ends. This CDR3 contains 24 residues. The germline V gene encodes CDR1 LNHNV and CDR2 YYDKDF (reference sequence). DNA of the CDR3: TGTGCCACCAGCAGAGATAATGGTGTGAGGACAGCGGGATTTCGCGGCGGGAGCATCTACGAGCAGTACTTC. Amino acid sequence: CATSRDNGVRTAGFRGGSIYEQYF.

V and J are TRBV23-1 and TRBJ2-7, with D hard to call. TRBV23-1 is sorted into the ORF group, with uncertain function. The ends were cut back, 4 bases at V and 6 bases at J, with 16 bases in the middle. The CDR3 consists of 14 residues. The CDR3 sequence: CASSRARTGREQYF. In DNA, the CDR3 is TGCGCCAGCAGTCGAGCCCGAACCGGGCGCGAGCAGTACTTC.

This clone showed up just a few times. This rearrangement joins TRBV9 to TRBJ1-3, with D hard to call. V was shortened by 3 bases and J by 0 bases, with 13 bases between the two germline ends. In germline, CDR1 is SGDLS, CDR2 YYNGEE. The length of the CDR3 is 16 residues. The CDR3 is CASSGGRTNSGNTIYF. The CDR3, as DNA: TGTGCCAGCAGCGGAGGACGGACGAACTCTGGAAACACCATATATTTT.

The chain employs TRBV25-1 and TRBJ2-7; possibly TRBD1 for D (6 bases). Germline assignment: CDR1 MGHDK and CDR2 SYGVNS. V was clipped by 3 bases and J by 3 bases, with 9 bases between them. CDR3 length: 13 amino acids. CDR3 residues: CASSEQQGYEQYF. The CDR3 DNA reads as TGTGCCAGCAGTGAGCAACAGGGCTACGAGCAGTACTTC.

The gene calls are TRBV7-6 and TRBJ2-5; D possibly corresponds to TRBD2 (6 bases). Trimming shortened V by 5 bases and J by 5 bases, and 18 bases separated the two germline ends. Germline-derived CDR1 and CDR2 are SGHVS and FNYEAQ. CDR3 length: 15 amino acids. The CDR3 is CASSQTRGTWETQYF. CDR3 bases: TGTGCCAGCAGCCAGACTCGGGGGACGTGGGAGACCCAGTACTTC. Together with reference TRBV7-6 and TRBJ2-5, the CDR3 gives the full variable domain: GAGVSQSPRYKVTKRGQDVALRCDPISGHVSLYWYRQALGQGPEFLTYFNYEAQQDKSGLPNDRFSAERPEGSISTLTIQRTEQRDSAMYRCASSQTRGTWETQYFGPGTRLLVL.